The 27 T cell receptor beta chains listed next were all sequenced from one sample in a study of T cell responses to AZD1222 COVID-19 vaccine. Only in-frame clones appear in the TCRdb table, and some are missing; sequencing was by immunoSEQ multiplex PCR. The sample consists of about 150,000 clones, around 85% of them appearing once. The sequencing used peripheral blood, collected after recovery from COVID-19. The receptor source for this set is an adult who had recovered from COVID-19.

The J gene is TRBJ1-4, the V gene TRBV3-1 (or the pseudogene TRBV3-2); TRBD1 is a possible D gene (6 bases). The ends were cut back, 8 bases at V and 6 bases at J, with 13 bases in the middle. Germline CDR1 reads LGHDT; CDR2 reads YNNKEL (reference sequence). The CDR3 is made up of 13 amino acids. The chain's CDR3 is CASGHREDEKLFF. CDR3 DNA sequence: TGTGCCAGCGGACACAGGGAGGATGAAAAACTGTTTTTT.

The chain has TRBV4-1 and TRBJ2-2, with TRBD2 matching over 13 bases. Trimming cost V 4 bases and J 4 bases; bases outside gene matches: 15. CDR1 and CDR2 (germline): MGHRA, YSYEKL. The CDR3 has 20 residues. The CDR3 sequence: CASSPRLRLAGGLGTGELFF. CDR3 bases: TGCGCCAGCAGCCCCCGTTTGAGACTAGCGGGGGGTTTGGGCACCGGGGAGCTGTTTTTT.

The chain uses TRBV29-1 and TRBJ2-5, with no clear D. The length of the CDR3 is 11 residues. Germline CDR1 reads SQVTM; CDR2 reads ANQGSEA. The ends were cut back, 0 bases at V and 4 bases at J, with 3 bases in the middle. The CDR3 region is CSVEDRETQYF. The DNA for the CDR3 is TGCAGCGTTGAAGACCGAGAGACCCAGTACTTC.

The rearrangement joins TRBV4-2 to TRBJ2-7; TRBD1 matches 9 bases. CDR1 is LGHNA, CDR2 YNFKEQ, per germline. Losses at the gene ends were 1 base for V and 2 bases for J; bases not matched to a gene: 3. The CDR3 extends over 15 amino acids. The CDR3 loop is CASSQAGQGTYEQYF. The CDR3 DNA reads TGTGCCAGCAGCCAAGCAGGACAGGGGACCTACGAGCAGTACTTC.

This rearrangement joins TRBV2 to TRBJ2-4, with D unclear. The CDR3 consists of 16 residues. The germline CDR1 and CDR2 sequences are SNHLY and FYNNEI. Trimming cost V 7 bases and J 1 base, with 17 bases left between them. CDR3 region: CASTESPSRAKNIQYF. The CDR3 coding sequence is TGTGCCAGCACCGAGTCCCCCTCGAGGGCCAAAAACATTCAGTACTTC.

This rearrangement joins TRBV7-6 to TRBJ2-7; the D gene could be TRBD1 or TRBD2 (7 bases each). Trimming took 1 base from V and 6 from J, leaving 28 bases between them. This CDR3 is 19 amino acids long. CDR1 and CDR2 (germline): SGHVS, FNYEAQ. The CDR3 nucleotides read TGTGCCAGCAGCTTAGAGGGGAGGGCAGGGGGATTTCAGGCGGGCGAGCAGTACTTC. Translating gives CASSLEGRAGGFQAGEQYF.

The chain combines TRBV12-3 or TRBV12-4 with TRBJ1-1; D is unclear. Trimming removed 2 bases from V and 10 bases from J, with 11 bases in between. CDR3 size: 12 residues. The CDR3 DNA reads as TGTGCCAGCAGTTTAAGAGGGCGCGTAGCTTTCTTT. Encoded protein: CASSLRGRVAFF.

The chain employs TRBV5-1 and TRBJ1-1; D uncertain. Germline CDR1 SGHRS, CDR2 YFSETQ. The CDR3 loop spans 15 amino acids. V lost 0 bases to trimming and J lost 4 bases, with 13 bases between them. As DNA, the CDR3 is TGCGCCAGCAGCTTGGATCGGCTTAAGGGCACTGAAGCTTTCTTT. As protein: CASSLDRLKGTEAFF. Full variable domain (outside the CDR3, taken from reference TRBV5-1 and TRBJ1-1): KAGVTQTPRYLIKTRGQQVTLSCSPISGHRSVSWYQQTPGQGLQFLFEYFSETQRNKGNFPGRFSGRQFSNSRSEMNVSTLELGDSALYLCASSLDRLKGTEAFFGQGTRLTVV.

This rearrangement joins TRBV7-9 to TRBJ1-2; possible D gene TRBD1, 6 bases. The CDR3 has 13 amino acids. Trimming left V 5 bases short and J 4 bases short, with 11 bases between. Germline V CDR1 and CDR2: SEHNR, FQNEAQ (reference sequence). The CDR3 protein is CASSRGKGYGYTF. The CDR3 DNA reads as TGTGCCAGCAGCAGGGGGAAGGGCTATGGCTACACCTTC. The whole variable domain, remainder taken from reference TRBV7-9 and TRBJ1-2, is DTGVSQNPRHKITKRGQNVTFRCDPISEHNRLYWYRQTLGQGPEFLTYFQNEAQLEKSRLLSDRFSAERPKGSFSTLEIQRTEQGDSAMYLCASSRGKGYGYTFGSGTRLTVV.

This clone was detected only a few times. The chain joins TRBV28 to TRBJ2-6; 9 nucleotides agree with TRBD1. The germline V gene encodes CDR1 MDHEN and CDR2 SYDVKM. The CDR3 runs to 17 residues. After removal of 10 bases from V and 0 bases from J, the junction contained 10 bases not matched to a gene. CDR3 in amino acids: CATRPGTGRSGANVLTF. CDR3 DNA sequence: TGTGCCACCCGACCTGGGACAGGGCGCTCTGGGGCCAACGTCCTGACTTTC.

This chain uses TRBV7-2 with TRBJ2-7; D unclear. Between the trimmed V and J ends, which lost 1 base and 1 base, there was a span of 5 bases. The CDR3 loop spans 13 amino acids. CDR1 and CDR2 from the germline V gene are SGHTA and FQGNSA. CDR3 in amino acids: CASSLGRSYEQYF. DNA of the CDR3: TGTGCCAGCAGCTTAGGACGGTCCTACGAGCAGTACTTC.

CDR3 sequence reads: CASSFWTDSNQPQHF. CDR3 coding DNA: TGTGCCAGTAGTTTCTGGACAGATAGCAATCAGCCCCAGCATTTT. The chain joins TRBV19 to TRBJ1-5; D possibly corresponds to TRBD1 (6 bases). Trimming stripped 5 bases from V and 0 bases from J, with 11 bases between. The length of the CDR3 is 15 residues. Germline values: CDR1 LNHDA, CDR2 SQIVND (reference sequence).

This clone appeared once. This chain links TRBV3-1 (or the pseudogene TRBV3-2) with TRBJ2-7, with 8 positions matching TRBD1. The CDR3 sequence is 14 residues long. From germline, CDR1 is LGHDT and CDR2 YNNKEL (reference sequence). With 4 bases clipped from V and 3 bases from J, the junction kept 5 bases outside the gene matches. CDR3 protein: CASSRLDRDYEQYF. CDR3 in DNA: TGTGCCAGCAGCCGATTGGACAGGGACTACGAGCAGTACTTC.

V gene TRBV9 combines with J gene TRBJ1-1; a weak D match, TRBD1 (5 bases). The V gene's germline CDR1 is SGDLS and CDR2 YYNGEE. Trimming pared 3 bases from V and 0 bases from J, leaving 12 bases between. CDR3 length equals 15 residues. The CDR3 DNA reads as TGTGCCAGCAGCGCAACCGGGACTCTGAACACTGAAGCTTTCTTT. Translation gives CASSATGTLNTEAFF.

This clone showed up just a few times. This chain links TRBV6-5 with TRBJ2-7, with 9 bases that match TRBD1. V trimming: 7 bases; J trimming: 5 bases; junction bases outside the gene matches: 12. The CDR3 extends over 15 amino acids. The germline V gene has CDR1 MNHEY and CDR2 SVGAGI. The CDR3 DNA sequence: TGTGCCAGCACCACAGGTCCACAGGGGGCCAACGAGCAGTACTTC. It is translated as CASTTGPQGANEQYF.

This chain links TRBV18 with TRBJ2-3; 10 positions match TRBD2. Per germline, CDR1 KGHSH and CDR2 LQKENI. This CDR3 comprises 17 residues. The V gene end was trimmed by 3 bases and the J gene end by 6 bases; junction bases not matched to a gene: 12. CDR3 DNA: TGTGCCAGCTCACCGCCGCCTAGCGGGAGTTATATCGATACGCAGTATTTT. Translated: CASSPPPSGSYIDTQYF.

This chain links TRBV6-1 with TRBJ2-2; D unclear. Germline CDR1 MNHNS, CDR2 SASEGT. CDR3 length: 15 residues. V lost 3 bases to trimming and J lost 5 bases, with 13 bases between them. The CDR3 nucleotides are TGTGCCAGCAGTGATCAAGTAATAGGGACCGGGGAGCTGTTTTTT. Protein: CASSDQVIGTGELFF.

This chain uses TRBV10-3 with TRBJ1-2; D might be TRBD1 (5 bases). CDR1 and CDR2 (germline): ENHRY, SYGVKD. The CDR3 runs 14 residues. V lost 3 bases and J lost 3, with 11 bases in between. CDR3 amino acids: CAISEYRDDYGYTF. The DNA of the CDR3 is TGTGCCATCAGTGAATATAGGGACGACTATGGCTACACCTTC.

The chain links TRBV11-2 to TRBJ1-5, with D possibly matching TRBD1 (5 bases). Germline V gene sequence: CDR1 SGHAT, CDR2 FQNNGV. There are 13 residues in the CDR3. V was clipped by 0 bases and J by 7 bases, with 7 bases between them. CDR3 amino acids: CASSLDRGQPQHF. CDR3 coding DNA: TGTGCCAGCAGCTTAGATCGGGGCCAGCCCCAGCATTTT.

This clone was picked up a small number of times. V usage is TRBV14 and J usage is TRBJ2-3; possibly TRBD2 for D (6 bases). The CDR3 covers 19 residues. Germline V gene sequence: CDR1 SGHDN, CDR2 FVKESK. V gave up 4 bases and J gave up 1 base, with 24 bases separating them. The CDR3 spells CASSPGLGVGGFGTDTQYF. CDR3 nucleotides: TGTGCCAGCAGCCCGGGACTCGGAGTAGGTGGCTTCGGCACAGATACGCAGTATTTT.

The gene calls are TRBV5-1 and TRBJ2-2, with TRBD2 as a possible D gene (6 bases). V was cut by 5 bases and J by 1 base, with 18 bases left in between. The germline gives CDR1 SGHRS, CDR2 YFSETQ. This CDR3 contains 17 residues. The CDR3 DNA follows: TGCGCCAGCAGTCCGGGCGGTGATAGCGGGAACACCGGGGAGCTGTTTTTT. It yields the protein CASSPGGDSGNTGELFF.

The chain couples TRBV9 to TRBJ1-3, with TRBD1 as a possible D gene (5 bases). The CDR3 covers 16 residues. Trimming left V 1 base short and J 0 bases short, with 11 bases between. Germline V gene lookup returns CDR1 SGDLS and CDR2 YYNGEE. This CDR3 is CASSVSQGSSGNTIYF. CDR3 sequence (DNA): TGTGCCAGCAGCGTAAGTCAGGGTAGCTCTGGAAACACCATATATTTT.

This clone has a single count. This chain links TRBV5-1 with TRBJ1-2; TRBD1 aligns across 8 bases. Trimming cost V 4 bases and J 4 bases; bases outside gene matches: 6. The CDR3 spans 14 residues. The germline V gene has CDR1 SGHRS and CDR2 YFSETQ. The chain's CDR3 is CASSSQGASYGYTF. CDR3 nucleotide sequence: TGCGCCAGCAGCAGCCAGGGGGCTAGCTATGGCTACACCTTC.

This CDR3 reads CASSSREDYGYTF. As DNA, the CDR3 is TGTGCCAGCAGTTCGAGGGAGGACTATGGCTACACCTTC. The rearrangement joins TRBV6-5 to TRBJ1-2; no firm D call. V lost 4 bases to trimming and J lost 3 bases, with 9 bases between them. Germline assignment: CDR1 MNHEY and CDR2 SVGAGI. CDR3 size: 13 residues.

The chain recombines TRBV15 with TRBJ1-1, with a tentative D call TRBD1 (5 bases). The germline V gene has CDR1 LNHNV and CDR2 YYDKDF (reference sequence). Between the trimmed V and J ends, which lost 0 bases and 2 bases, there was a span of 10 bases. There are 15 residues in the CDR3. CDR3 sequence (DNA): TGTGCCACCAGCAGAGACAGGGCCAGCAACACTGAAGCTTTCTTT. Residues: CATSRDRASNTEAFF.

The V and J genes are TRBV4-1 and TRBJ1-1; no definite D call. Germline values: CDR1 MGHRA, CDR2 YSYEKL. CDR3 length: 13 residues. V lost 5 bases to trimming and J lost 3 bases, with 10 bases between them. This CDR3 is CASSLDPDTEAFF. The CDR3 nucleotides read TGCGCCAGCAGCTTGGACCCGGACACTGAAGCTTTCTTT.

This sequence joins TRBV2 and TRBJ2-7; 7 nucleotides agree with TRBD1. Trimming cost V 8 bases and J 2 bases; bases outside gene matches: 9. The CDR3 sequence is 14 residues long. Germline CDR1 SNHLY, CDR2 FYNNEI. CDR3 loop: CASLQGVVTYEQYF. The CDR3 bases are TGTGCCAGCCTGCAGGGGGTTGTAACCTACGAGCAGTACTTC.